This T cell receptor beta chain was recorded in a study of control samples from healthy donors and cancer patients. The method was immunoSEQ multiplex PCR; TCRdb's version includes in-frame clones alone and lacks a portion of them. The sample has around 200,000 clones, around 92% seen once. The TCR comes from a woman in her 30s in good health. The sequencing sample was made of blood.

The CDR3 DNA is TGTGCCAGCAGCCAAGATACGTCTAGCTCTGGGGCCAACGTCCTGACTTTC. This encodes CASSQDTSSSGANVLTF. The chain combines TRBV3-1 (or the pseudogene TRBV3-2) with TRBJ2-6, with D uncertain. The V and J ends lost 0 bases and 0 bases respectively, with 9 bases between them. The CDR3 runs 17 residues. Germline loops: CDR1 LGHDT, CDR2 YNNKEL (reference sequence).